The clone carrying this T cell receptor (beta chain) was seen a few times. Antigen unknown. This sample was taken from a study of T cells in Graves' hyperthyroidism and ophthalmopathy. Study results and caveats: Blood held most thyroid clonotypes expanded above 0.001 frequency. Patients with ophthalmopathy were separated from those with stable hyperthyroidism by a 13 V-J model.

V lost 1 base to trimming and J lost 4 bases; unmatched junction nucleotides: 7. The CDR3 loop spans 16 amino acids. Germline values: CDR1 MNHEY, CDR2 SVGAGI. Using RNA transcripts as the source, TCR beta CDR3 regions were amplified. First-round RT-PCR with HTBI primers amplified the TCR CDR3 region. A single record per CDR3 protein comes from TCRdb applying MiXCR to the multiplex PCR reads. Among a few hundred thousand distinct CDR3 sequences listed, 20% to 25% were seen once. The sample taken for sequencing was blood. The receptor comes from a man aged 50 to 60 with Graves' hyperthyroidism. V usage is TRBV6-5 and J usage is TRBJ1-1, with 9 bases lining up with TRBD1. CDR3 sequence: CASSYLGQGEGTEAFF. CDR3 sequence (DNA): TGTGCCAGCAGTTACTTGGGACAGGGAGAGGGCACTGAAGCTTTCTTT.